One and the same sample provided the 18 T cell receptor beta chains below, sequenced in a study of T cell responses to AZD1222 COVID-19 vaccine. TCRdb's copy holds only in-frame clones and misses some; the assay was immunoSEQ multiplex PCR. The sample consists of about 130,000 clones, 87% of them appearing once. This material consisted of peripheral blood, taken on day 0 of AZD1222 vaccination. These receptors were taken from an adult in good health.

The CDR3 DNA reads TGTGCCAGCTCAGGTTATAATTCACCCCTCCACTTT. Protein product: CASSGYNSPLHF. The chain carries TRBV18 and TRBJ1-6; D gene ambiguous. The CDR3 runs to 12 residues. From germline, CDR1 is KGHSH and CDR2 LQKENI. Between the trimmed V and J ends, which lost 5 bases and 4 bases, there was a span of 3 bases.

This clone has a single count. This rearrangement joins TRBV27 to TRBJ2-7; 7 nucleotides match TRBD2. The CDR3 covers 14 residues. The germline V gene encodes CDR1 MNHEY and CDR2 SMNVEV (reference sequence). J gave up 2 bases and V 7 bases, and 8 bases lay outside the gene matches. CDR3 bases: TGTGCCAGCACCAGTCCTGGGGGGGCCTACGAGCAGTACTTC. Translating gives CASTSPGGAYEQYF.

Here the CDR3 reads CASSYSCKKGLHSSGANVLTF. Here the CDR3 DNA reads TGTGCCAGCAGTTATTCTTGTAAGAAGGGTCTTCACTCCTCTGGGGCCAACGTCCTGACTTTC. The chain recombines TRBV6-9 with TRBJ2-6; no definite D call. The length of the CDR3 is 21 residues. The V gene lost 0 bases and the J gene lost 0 bases, with 21 bases spanning the gap. CDR1 and CDR2 (germline): MNHGY, SVAAGI.

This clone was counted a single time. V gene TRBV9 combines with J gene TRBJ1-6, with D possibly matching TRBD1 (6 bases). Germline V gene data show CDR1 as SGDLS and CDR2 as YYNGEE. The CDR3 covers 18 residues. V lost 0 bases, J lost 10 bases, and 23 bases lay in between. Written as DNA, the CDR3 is TGTGCCAGCAGCGTAGAACCCTTCACAGGGAAGGATACCTCACCCCTCCACTTT. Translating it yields CASSVEPFTGKDTSPLHF. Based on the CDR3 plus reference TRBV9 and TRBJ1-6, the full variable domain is DSGVTQTPKHLITATGQRVTLRCSPRSGDLSVYWYQQSLDQGLQFLIQYYNGEERAKGNILERFSAQQFPDLHSELNLSSLELGDSALYFCASSVEPFTGKDTSPLHFGNGTRLTVT.

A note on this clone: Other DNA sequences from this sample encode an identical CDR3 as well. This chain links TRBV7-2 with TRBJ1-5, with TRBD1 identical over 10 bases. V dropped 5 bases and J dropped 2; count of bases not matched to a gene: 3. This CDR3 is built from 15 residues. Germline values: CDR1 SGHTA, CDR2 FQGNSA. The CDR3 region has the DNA TGTGCCAGCAGCCCCGGGACAGGGGGCAATCAGCCCCAGCATTTT. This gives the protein CASSPGTGGNQPQHF.

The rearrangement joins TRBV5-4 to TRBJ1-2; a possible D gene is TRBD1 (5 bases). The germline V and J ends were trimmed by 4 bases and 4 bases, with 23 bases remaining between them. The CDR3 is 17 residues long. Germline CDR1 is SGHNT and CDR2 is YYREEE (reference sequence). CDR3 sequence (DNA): TGTGCCAGCAGCCCGGGCCGACAGCTGACGGCACTCTATGGCTACACCTTC. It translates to CASSPGRQLTALYGYTF.

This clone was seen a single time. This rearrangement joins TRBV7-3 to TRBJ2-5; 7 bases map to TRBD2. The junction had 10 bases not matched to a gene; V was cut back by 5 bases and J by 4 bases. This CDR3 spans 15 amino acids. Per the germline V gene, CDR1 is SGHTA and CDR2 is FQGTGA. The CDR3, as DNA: TGTGCCAGCAGCCCGGGAAGCGGGGTTGGAGAGACCCAGTACTTC. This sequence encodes CASSPGSGVGETQYF.

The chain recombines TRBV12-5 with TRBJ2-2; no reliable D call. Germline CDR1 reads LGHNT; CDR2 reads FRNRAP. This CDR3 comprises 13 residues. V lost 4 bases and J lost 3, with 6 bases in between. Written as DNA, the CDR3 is TGTGCTAGTGGTTCTTCGGACACCGGGGAGCTGTTTTTT. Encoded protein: CASGSSDTGELFF.

The CDR3 region is CASSPGRRDLSGFAQYF. Written as DNA, the CDR3 is TGTGCCAGCTCACCAGGCCGCAGGGATCTAAGCGGATTCGCGCAGTATTTT. The chain links TRBV18 to TRBJ2-3; possibly TRBD1 or TRBD2 for D (5 bases each). CDR1 and CDR2 from the germline V gene are KGHSH and LQKENI. Trimming shortened V by 2 bases and J by 10 bases, and 25 bases separated the two germline ends. The CDR3 is 17 residues long.

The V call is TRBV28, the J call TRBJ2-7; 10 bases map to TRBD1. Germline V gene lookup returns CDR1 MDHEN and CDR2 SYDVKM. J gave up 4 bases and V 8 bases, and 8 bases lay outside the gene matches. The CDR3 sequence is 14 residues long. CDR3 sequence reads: CASRWTGGNYEQYF. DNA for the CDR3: TGTGCCAGCCGGTGGACAGGGGGAAATTACGAGCAGTACTTC.

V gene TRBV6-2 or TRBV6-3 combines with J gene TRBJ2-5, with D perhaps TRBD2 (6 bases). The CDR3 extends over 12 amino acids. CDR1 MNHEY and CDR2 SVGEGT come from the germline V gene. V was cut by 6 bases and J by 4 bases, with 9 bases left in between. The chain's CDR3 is CASSNGGETQYF. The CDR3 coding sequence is TGTGCCAGCAGCAACGGGGGAGAGACCCAGTACTTC.

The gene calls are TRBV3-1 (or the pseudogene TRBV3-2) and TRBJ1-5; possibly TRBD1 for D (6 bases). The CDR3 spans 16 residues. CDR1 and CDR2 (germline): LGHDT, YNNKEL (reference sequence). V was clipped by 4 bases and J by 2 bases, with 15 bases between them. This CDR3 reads CASSPWSGAGNQPQHF. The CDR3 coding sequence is TGTGCCAGCAGCCCATGGTCAGGGGCTGGCAATCAGCCCCAGCATTTT.

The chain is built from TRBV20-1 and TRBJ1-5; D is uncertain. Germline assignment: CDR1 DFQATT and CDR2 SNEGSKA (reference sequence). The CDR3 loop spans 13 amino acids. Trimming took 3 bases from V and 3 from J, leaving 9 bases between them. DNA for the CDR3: TGCAGTGCTAGTGGGGTGTTCAATCAGCCCCAGCATTTT. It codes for CSASGVFNQPQHF.

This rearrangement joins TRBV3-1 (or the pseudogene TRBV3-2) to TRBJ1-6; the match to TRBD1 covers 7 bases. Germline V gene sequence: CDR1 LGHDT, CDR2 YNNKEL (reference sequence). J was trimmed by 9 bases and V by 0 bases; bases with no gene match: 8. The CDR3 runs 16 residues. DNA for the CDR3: TGTGCCAGCAGCCAAGATTTTGGGACAGAAATTTCACCCCTCCACTTT. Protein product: CASSQDFGTEISPLHF.

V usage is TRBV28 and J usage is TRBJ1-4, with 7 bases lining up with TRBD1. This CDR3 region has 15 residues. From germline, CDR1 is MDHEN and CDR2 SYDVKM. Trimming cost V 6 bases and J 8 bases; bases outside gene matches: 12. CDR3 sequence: CASRDRGQRVEKLFF. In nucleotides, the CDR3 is TGTGCCAGCAGGGATAGGGGACAGAGGGTGGAAAAACTGTTTTTT.

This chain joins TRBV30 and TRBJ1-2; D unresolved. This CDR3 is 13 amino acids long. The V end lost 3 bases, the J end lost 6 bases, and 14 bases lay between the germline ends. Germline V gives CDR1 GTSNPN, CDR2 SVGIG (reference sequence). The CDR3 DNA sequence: TGTGCCTGGAGCCCGTCGAGGGTAAATGGCTACACCTTC. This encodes CAWSPSRVNGYTF.

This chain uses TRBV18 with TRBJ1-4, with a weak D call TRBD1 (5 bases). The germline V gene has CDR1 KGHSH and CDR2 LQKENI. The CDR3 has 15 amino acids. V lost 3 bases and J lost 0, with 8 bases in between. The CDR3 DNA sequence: TGTGCCAGCTCACCGTCAGGGACAACTAATGAAAAACTGTTTTTT. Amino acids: CASSPSGTTNEKLFF.

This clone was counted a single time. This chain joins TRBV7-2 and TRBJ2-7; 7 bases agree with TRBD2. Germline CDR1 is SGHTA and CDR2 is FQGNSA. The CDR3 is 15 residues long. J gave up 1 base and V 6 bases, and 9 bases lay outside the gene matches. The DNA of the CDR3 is TGTGCCAGCAGTCCCCAAAGCGGGGTGTCCTACGAGCAGTACTTC. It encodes CASSPQSGVSYEQYF.